The 8 T cell receptor beta chains in this list originate from one sample, sequenced in a study of T cell repertoires in cytomegalovirus infection. MiXCR was run by TCRdb on the reads, yielding one entry per CDR3 protein. This repertoire shows fewer than 300,000 distinct CDR3 sequences, about a quarter found once; its top ten account for 11% to 15%. Sequenced input: PBMCs. These receptors all stem from a human donor in good health (CMV status not recorded). Some clones in this sample may be carry-over from other donors' samples.

This clonotype was seen more than once but under ten times. The rearrangement uses TRBV6-2 or TRBV6-3 and TRBJ1-4, with 7 bases aligning to TRBD1. Germline CDR1 MNHEY, CDR2 SVGEGT. With 6 bases clipped from V and 6 bases from J, the junction kept 4 bases outside the gene matches. The CDR3 is 13 residues long. In DNA form, the CDR3 reads TGTGCCAGCAGGAGAGGGGGCCATGAAAAACTGTTTTTT. Its translation: CASRRGGHEKLFF.

The rearrangement uses TRBV11-2 and TRBJ2-2; D is unclear. The CDR3 covers 14 residues. V gave up 0 bases and J gave up 7 bases, with 9 bases separating them. Germline V gives CDR1 SGHAT, CDR2 FQNNGV. CDR3 loop: CASSLETTGGELFF. The CDR3 DNA sequence: TGTGCCAGCAGCTTAGAAACTACGGGCGGGGAGCTGTTTTTT.

There are a few counts of this clonotype. The chain has TRBV12-3 or TRBV12-4 and TRBJ2-1, with D perhaps matching TRBD1 or TRBD2 (5 bases each). This CDR3 spans 16 amino acids. The V end was cut by 5 bases, the J end by 6 bases, with 20 bases between. CDR3 sequence: CASSNGDHSFPNEQFF. The CDR3 coding sequence is TGTGCCAGCAGTAATGGGGACCACTCCTTTCCCAATGAGCAGTTCTTC.

This clonotype was detected a few times. This sequence joins TRBV7-2 and TRBJ2-2; D remains unclear. The ends were cut back, 5 bases at V and 7 bases at J, with 8 bases in the middle. The CDR3 covers 12 residues. Germline V lookup: CDR1 SGHTA, CDR2 FQGNSA. The CDR3 loop reads CASSVYGGELFF. In nucleotides, the CDR3 is TGTGCCAGCAGCGTTTATGGCGGGGAGCTGTTTTTT.

The J gene is TRBJ2-2, the V gene TRBV2, with D unresolved. The CDR3 covers 15 residues. V lost 4 bases and J lost 4, with 13 bases in between. Germline lookup yields CDR1 SNHLY and CDR2 FYNNEI. The chain's CDR3 is CASSAVFRGTGELFF. The DNA for the CDR3 is TGTGCCAGCAGTGCAGTTTTTCGAGGCACCGGGGAGCTGTTTTTT.

Many counts were recorded for this clonotype. This chain joins TRBV15 and TRBJ2-3, with 11 bases fitting TRBD2. CDR1 and CDR2 (germline): LNHNV, YYDKDF (reference sequence). Trimming cost V 5 bases and J 2 bases; bases outside gene matches: 3. The CDR3 runs 15 residues. CDR3 residues: CATSLAGGSTDTQYF. CDR3 nucleotide sequence: TGTGCCACCAGCCTAGCGGGAGGTTCCACAGATACGCAGTATTTT.

This clonotype was found many times. The V call is TRBV7-2, the J call TRBJ1-1; perhaps TRBD1 as D (5 bases). The CDR3 sequence is 15 residues long. Germline assignment: CDR1 SGHTA and CDR2 FQGNSA. V gave up 2 bases and J gave up 0 bases, with 10 bases separating them. CDR3 coding DNA: TGTGCCAGCAGCTTAATGGCGGACATGAACACTGAAGCTTTCTTT. Translating it yields CASSLMADMNTEAFF.

The V gene is TRBV28, the J gene TRBJ1-2; 8 bases are shared with TRBD1. In germline, CDR1 is MDHEN, CDR2 SYDVKM. The V segment lost 2 bases and the J segment 5 bases; nucleotides outside the gene matches: 4. There are 14 residues in the CDR3. CDR3 in amino acids: CASSLADRAYGYTF. DNA of the CDR3: TGTGCCAGCAGTTTAGCGGACAGGGCGTATGGCTACACCTTC.